The entry below gives a single T cell receptor (beta chain) sequence along with its context. No antigen is known for it. Base-call qualities are not available, and no considerably larger clone is one nucleotide away. This sample was included in a study of blood T cell repertoires in COVID-19 (dated by TCRdb to 2018 to 2021). A note on the overall study: Samples from collaborators originated in the United States, Italy and Spain and spanned both the acute and convalescent phases of COVID-19. The prospective study material was composed of cDNA or gDNA derived from T cells, B-cell-depleted T cells, or PBMCs. Deeply sampled blood TCRbeta repertoires from subjects exposed to, actively infected with, or recovered from COVID-19 were included in the dataset. The repertoires were released in a freely available public database meant as a resource for research on the immune response to SARS-CoV-2. Samples came from the ongoing ImmuneRACE study (first 160 participants) plus 1,254 subjects from 6 global collaborators. Nearly every sample came with metadata listing a de-identified subject ID, COVID-19 status, age in years and sex. Where available, HLA class I and class II types were obtained from metadata supplied by the sample provider rather than from assay-based typing. What the work shows at the level of the full study, not this receptor alone: The amount of clinical and demographic metadata varied by source and participant and was provided uncurated.

V lost 1 base and J lost 2 bases; the stretch between them is 5 bases long. CDR1 and CDR2 (KGHSH, LQKENI) derive from the germline V gene. The CDR3 runs 13 residues from the cysteine to the phenylalanine. Only the CDR3 portion is preserved as DNA: 39 bases, with reading frame beginning at the first base. TCRbeta CDR3 regions were amplified from genomic DNA using the immunoSEQ Assay, a bias-controlled multiplex PCR. Per the source publication's procedure: Within the assay, amplification of reference gene primers was used to estimate how many nucleated cells each sample contained. To quantify the absolute abundance of each unique TCRbeta CDR3 rearrangement, sequence reads were collapsed and filtered. For each sample, productive Simpson clonality was calculated by taking the square root of Simpson's diversity index across productive rearrangements. The immuneACCESS repertoire file appears here via TCRdb, limited to in-frame rearrangements. These files lack a portion of the clones; in checked studies, under half of the deficit traces to unresolved V genes, and the cause of the others is not known. From that table come the V and J calls and clone size; the DNA was used to work out D and trimming. This sample gives around 58,000 clones in total; roughly 85% of them show up just once. The ten largest clones capture 15% to 20% of the sample.

The collaborating institutions used their own protocols to collect whole blood in K2EDTA tubes. For TCRbeta analysis, collaborator samples were shipped as frozen whole blood, as isolated PBMCs, or as DNA extracted from either sample type. The sequence derives from a human donor in a cohort sampled during active COVID-19. Input material: peripheral blood. The chain couples TRBV18 to TRBJ2-5; a tentative D call is TRBD2 (5 bases match). CDR3 region: CASSPRGQETQYF. Read as DNA, the sequence is TGTGCCAGCTCACCACGAGGGCAAGAGACCCAGTACTTC.